This T cell receptor (beta chain) was profiled in a study of T cell responses to AZD1222 COVID-19 vaccine. Study-level results: CD4 TCRs linked to vaccination spanned spike, dominating at 160-218 and 743-854. Donors in the cohort were predominantly white British and more often female, and clonal diversity was possibly underestimated. Reports say nearly half of spike-specific TCRs go after unmutated variant regions.

On this clone itself: The antigen remains unidentified.

Measured with immunoSEQ multiplex PCR; TCRdb has only the in-frame clones, and not every one. Here the sample spans under 150,000 clones, roughly 93% being singletons. Germline loops: CDR1 MNHEY, CDR2 SVGAGI. Trimming shortened V by 4 bases and J by 4 bases, and 16 bases separated the two germline ends. The CDR3 extends over 15 amino acids. This receptor was taken from an adult in good health. This sample comprised peripheral blood, obtained on day 0 of AZD1222 vaccination. The V gene is TRBV6-5, the J gene TRBJ1-2; perhaps TRBD1 as D (5 bases). The CDR3 region is CASSFQGGSGYGYTF. The CDR3 nucleotides read TGTGCCAGCAGTTTCCAGGGCGGGTCGGGCTATGGCTACACCTTC.